A selection of T cell receptor beta chains follows, all from one sample in a study of blood T cell repertoires in COVID-19. Profiled with immunoSEQ multiplex PCR; TCRdb holds only in-frame clones, not every one. The data contain a few hundred thousand clones, roughly 88% of them singletons. Sequenced: peripheral blood. These receptors all stem from a woman in her forties or fifties with acute or convalescent COVID-19. Both conserved end residues are part of each CDR3. A D gene is named only where the DNA matches it firmly. Clone size is not always given. Where it is, it says once, few, many or a class for expanded clones.

clone_size	d_call	j_call	cdr3_length	v_call	cdr3_nt	cdr3_aa
NA	TRBD2	TRBJ2-5	18	TRBV9	TGTGCCAGCAGCGTCGACGAGCTAGCGGGAGAGGTCTGGGAGACCCAGTACTTC	CASSVDELAGEVWETQYF
NA	TRBD1	TRBJ2-7	15	TRBV6-2/TRBV6-3	TGTGCCAGCAGTCGCAGTGGACAGGGTGTCTACGAGCAGTACTTC	CASSRSGQGVYEQYF
once	TRBD1	TRBJ2-7	14	TRBV7-3	TGTGCCAGCAGCTTGGGGACAGGGGGTTTTGAGCAGTACTTC	CASSLGTGGFEQYF
NA	NA	TRBJ2-1	12	TRBV10-3	TGTGCCATCGGGAGGGGGACAGGTGAGCAGTTCTTC	CAIGRGTGEQFF
NA	NA	TRBJ2-1	19	TRBV5-7	TGTGCCAGCAGCTTTGAGGTTAAATTTGGGGGCGGAATTACAAATGAGCAGTTCTTC	CASSFEVKFGGGITNEQFF
NA	TRBD1	TRBJ1-2	14	TRBV7-8	TGTGCCAGCAGCTTAACCGGGACAGGGTCGCGCTACACCTTC	CASSLTGTGSRYTF
NA	NA	TRBJ2-6	18	TRBV4-2	TGTGCCAGCAGCCAAGATTGGGCAGTATCGGCCGGGGCCAACGTCCTGACTTTC	CASSQDWAVSAGANVLTF
few	TRBD2	TRBJ2-3	18	TRBV7-2	TGTGCCAGCAGCTTAGGACTGCTCGGGACTAGCCCCGCAGATACGCAGTATTTT	CASSLGLLGTSPADTQYF
NA	TRBD1	TRBJ1-4	15	TRBV6-5	TGTGCCAGCAGCCGACAGGGGGCTTTCAGTGAAAAACTGTTTTTT	CASSRQGAFSEKLFF
NA	NA	TRBJ1-2	15	TRBV7-8	TGTGCCAGCAGCTTAGCGTTCTGGGCAGGGGATGGCTACACCTTC	CASSLAFWAGDGYTF
once	NA	TRBJ2-2	13	TRBV5-1	TGCGCCAGCAGCCTGGAGCCCCACGGGGAGCTGTTTTTT	CASSLEPHGELFF
NA	NA	TRBJ1-3	14	TRBV7-9	TGTGCCAGCAGCTTAGTTGCAGCTGGAAACACCATATATTTT	CASSLVAAGNTIYF
few	NA	TRBJ1-3	16	TRBV11-2	TGTGCCAGCAGCTCCCCGGCAGGATCTTTTGGAAACACCATATATTTT	CASSSPAGSFGNTIYF
NA	NA	TRBJ2-7	15	TRBV28	TGTGCCAGCAAGATATCGGGGTTGGCCTACTACGAGCAGTACTTC	CASKISGLAYYEQYF
NA	TRBD1	TRBJ1-5	15	TRBV19	TGTGCCAGTAGTATGGGGGCGACAGGGAGTCAGCCCCAGCATTTT	CASSMGATGSQPQHF
NA	NA	TRBJ1-5	15	TRBV28	TGTGCCAGCAGTTTAGCAGTCCATAGCAATCAGCCCCAGCATTTT	CASSLAVHSNQPQHF
NA	TRBD1	TRBJ2-7	14	TRBV19	TGTGCCAGTAGTAGGACAGGGGGCTCCTACGAGCAGTACTTC	CASSRTGGSYEQYF
NA	NA	TRBJ2-1	12	TRBV9	TGTGCCAGCAGCGTAGATAACAATGAGCAGTTCTTC	CASSVDNNEQFF
NA	TRBD2	TRBJ2-7	17	TRBV27	TGTGCCAGCAGCTATCCCCCCGGACTAGCGGGAGGGAACGAGCAGTACTTC	CASSYPPGLAGGNEQYF
NA	TRBD2	TRBJ2-3	14	TRBV7-2	TGTGCCAGCAGCTTAGCCTCGGGGGGAAATACGCAGTATTTT	CASSLASGGNTQYF
NA	NA	TRBJ1-3	16	TRBV30	TGTGCCTGGAGTGGGCGGGGGGAAACGCCTGGAAACACCATATATTTT	CAWSGRGETPGNTIYF